This T cell receptor beta chain is from a study of Ad26.COV2.S vaccination and SARS-CoV-2 variants (dated by TCRdb to 2020 to 2023). Turning to the overall study: TCRbeta repertoire sequencing was used to assess the specificity and breadth of SARS-CoV-2-reactive T cell receptors after Ad26.COV2.S vaccination. The TCR-sequenced set comprised approximately 32 samples: some 20 Ad26.COV2.S vaccine recipients, 5 placebo recipients and 8 SARS-CoV-2 convalescent individuals.

The investigation overall reported the following: Substantial breadth of spike-specific CD8+ and CD4+ T cell responses was reported after vaccination. Higher spike-specific TCR breadth was observed in Ad26.COV2.S recipients than in placebo recipients (P = 0.0014). It was noted by the authors that total T cell responses may have been underestimated by the TCR breadth and depth analyses. Comparable non-spike TCR breadth was observed between vaccine and placebo recipients, consistent with only spike being contained in the vaccine.

In the case of this clone: Its antigen specificity is not known. There are no base qualities to consult, and no much larger clone falls within one base.

Taken with the paper, the label for time point translates to: individuals recovered from natural SARS-CoV-2 infection. The germline V gene (reference sequence) supplies CDR1 LNHDA and CDR2 SQIVND. V and J are trimmed by 7 bases and 6 bases, and the gene matches miss 11 bases of the junction. The CDR3 measures 15 amino acids from cysteine to phenylalanine. Here the CDR3 DNA is all that survives: 45 bases in frame from base 1. The immunoSEQ Assay was the method used to sequence TCRbeta CDR3 regions. After extraction, genomic DNA underwent amplification by bias-controlled multiplex PCR, followed by high-throughput sequencing. On the authors' methods: To quantify the absolute abundance of each unique TCRbeta CDR3 region, sequences were collapsed and filtered. T cell fraction was estimated by normalizing TCRbeta template counts to usable DNA, with usable DNA measured through amplification of reference genes found in all nucleated cells. Repertoire TCRs were annotated as SARS-CoV-2-specific by exact matching of V gene, CDR3 amino acid sequence and J gene to a known reactive TCR set. The reference SARS-CoV-2 TCR set came from MIRA and was filtered for enrichment in COVID-19-positive ImmuneCODE repertoires, removing public or cross-reactive TCRs. Based on the MIRA antigens, annotated TCRs were further analysed at the level of specific ORF or position within ORF. Breadth was defined as annotated unique rearrangements over total unique productive rearrangements; depth was the summed frequency of those rearrangements. Two-sided Wilcoxon rank-sum tests were applied when comparing TCR breadth between groups. This immuneACCESS table, as held by TCRdb, lists in-frame sequences with V and J called but not all clones. Of the missing ones, under half trace to an unresolved V gene in checked studies; the others have no known cause. From that table come the V and J calls and clone size; the DNA was used to work out D and trimming. The sample includes roughly 140,000 clones, with 86% observed a single time. Together, the top ten hold 4% to 6% of the sample.

The source was peripheral blood, collected after recovery from COVID-19. The chain is encoded by TRBV19 joined to TRBJ2-2, and TRBD1 matches 7 of the central bases. The TCR originated in a human donor who had recovered from COVID-19. The DNA is as follows: TGTGCCAGTACCCCTCGGACAGGAGTCGCCGGGGAGCTGTTTTTT. Protein translation: CASTPRTGVAGELFF. Full variable domain (CDR3 extended with the reference TRBV19 and TRBJ2-2 proteins): DGGITQSPKYLFRKEGQNVTLSCEQNLNHDAMYWYRQDPGQGLRLIYYSQIVNDFQKGDIAEGYSVSREKKESFPLTVTSAQKNPTAFYLCASTPRTGVAGELFFGEGSRLTVL.